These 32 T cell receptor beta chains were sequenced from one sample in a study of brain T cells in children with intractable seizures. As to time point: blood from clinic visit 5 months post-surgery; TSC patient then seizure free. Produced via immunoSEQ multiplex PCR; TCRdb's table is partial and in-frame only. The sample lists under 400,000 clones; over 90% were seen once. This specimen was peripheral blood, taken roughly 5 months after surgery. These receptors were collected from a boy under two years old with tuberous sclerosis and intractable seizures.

CDR3 sequence reads: CASSYSWAGGKNTIYF. The CDR3 DNA reads TGTGCCAGCAGTTACTCCTGGGCAGGGGGCAAGAACACCATATATTTT. The chain links TRBV6-5 to TRBJ1-3, with 8 bases fitting TRBD1. The CDR3 has 16 amino acids. V shed 0 bases, J shed 7 bases, and the junction held 8 bases outside the gene matches. CDR1 is MNHEY and CDR2 is SVGAGI in the germline V gene.

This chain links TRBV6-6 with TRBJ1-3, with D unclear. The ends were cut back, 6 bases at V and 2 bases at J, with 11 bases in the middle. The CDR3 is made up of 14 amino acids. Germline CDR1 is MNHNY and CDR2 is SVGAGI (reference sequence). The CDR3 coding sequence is TGTGCCAGCAGCCCGGACGGACCTGGAAACACCATATATTTT. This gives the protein CASSPDGPGNTIYF.

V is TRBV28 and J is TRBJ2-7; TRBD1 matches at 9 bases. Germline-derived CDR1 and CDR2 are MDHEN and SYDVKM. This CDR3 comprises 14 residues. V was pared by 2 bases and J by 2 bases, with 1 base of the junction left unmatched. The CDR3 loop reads CASSLGTGTYEQYF. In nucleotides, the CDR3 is TGTGCCAGCAGTTTAGGGACAGGGACCTACGAGCAGTACTTC.

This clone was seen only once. The CDR3 protein is CASSVGLGGNEQFF. CDR3 nucleotides: TGTGCCAGCAGCGTGGGTCTAGGTGGCAATGAGCAGTTCTTC. The chain is built from TRBV9 and TRBJ2-1; D unclear. In germline, CDR1 is SGDLS, CDR2 YYNGEE. V lost 2 bases to trimming and J lost 6 bases, with 12 bases between them. There are 14 residues in the CDR3.

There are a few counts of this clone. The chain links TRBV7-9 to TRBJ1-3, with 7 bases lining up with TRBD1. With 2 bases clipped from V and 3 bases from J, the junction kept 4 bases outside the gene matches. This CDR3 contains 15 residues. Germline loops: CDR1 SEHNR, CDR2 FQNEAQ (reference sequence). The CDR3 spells CASSLRPGGGNTIYF. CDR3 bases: TGTGCCAGCAGCTTAAGGCCAGGGGGTGGAAACACCATATATTTT.

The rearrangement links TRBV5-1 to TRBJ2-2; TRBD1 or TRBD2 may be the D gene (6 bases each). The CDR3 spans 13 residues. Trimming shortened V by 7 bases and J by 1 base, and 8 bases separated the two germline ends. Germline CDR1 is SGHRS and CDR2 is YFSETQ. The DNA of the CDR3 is TGCGCCAGCGGGGGGCAGAACACCGGGGAGCTGTTTTTT. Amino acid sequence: CASGGQNTGELFF. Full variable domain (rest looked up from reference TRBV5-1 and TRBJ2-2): KAGVTQTPRYLIKTRGQQVTLSCSPISGHRSVSWYQQTPGQGLQFLFEYFSETQRNKGNFPGRFSGRQFSNSRSEMNVSTLELGDSALYLCASGGQNTGELFFGEGSRLTVL.

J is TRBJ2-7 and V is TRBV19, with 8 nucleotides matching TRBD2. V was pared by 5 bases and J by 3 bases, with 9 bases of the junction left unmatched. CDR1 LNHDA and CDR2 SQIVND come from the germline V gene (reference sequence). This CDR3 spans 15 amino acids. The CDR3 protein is CASSPYSGDDYEQYF. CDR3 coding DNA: TGTGCCAGTAGTCCATATAGCGGGGACGACTACGAGCAGTACTTC.

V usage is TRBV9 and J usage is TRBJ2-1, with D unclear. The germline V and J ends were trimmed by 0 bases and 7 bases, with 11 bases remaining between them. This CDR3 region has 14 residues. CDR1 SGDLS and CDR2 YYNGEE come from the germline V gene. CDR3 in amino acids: CASSVEPSANEQFF. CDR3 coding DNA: TGTGCCAGCAGCGTAGAGCCAAGCGCGAATGAGCAGTTCTTC.

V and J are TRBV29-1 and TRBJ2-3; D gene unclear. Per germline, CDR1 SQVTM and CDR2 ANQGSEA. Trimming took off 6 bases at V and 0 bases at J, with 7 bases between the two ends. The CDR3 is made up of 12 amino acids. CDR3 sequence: CSVEDSTDTQYF. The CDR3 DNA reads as TGCAGCGTCGAGGACAGCACAGATACGCAGTATTTT.

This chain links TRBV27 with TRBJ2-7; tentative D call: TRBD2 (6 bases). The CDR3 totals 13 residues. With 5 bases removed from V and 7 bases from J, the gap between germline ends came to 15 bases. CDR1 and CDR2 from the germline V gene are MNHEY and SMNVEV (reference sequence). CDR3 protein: CASSPRVAGEQYF. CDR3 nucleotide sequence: TGTGCCAGCAGTCCCCGGGTGGCGGGGGAGCAGTACTTC.

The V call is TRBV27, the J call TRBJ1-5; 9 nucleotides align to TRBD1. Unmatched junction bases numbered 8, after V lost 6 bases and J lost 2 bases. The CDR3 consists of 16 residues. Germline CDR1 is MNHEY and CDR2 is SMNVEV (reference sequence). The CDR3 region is CASSYIRTGGNQPQHF. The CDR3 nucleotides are TGTGCCAGCAGCTACATCCGGACAGGGGGCAATCAGCCCCAGCATTTT.

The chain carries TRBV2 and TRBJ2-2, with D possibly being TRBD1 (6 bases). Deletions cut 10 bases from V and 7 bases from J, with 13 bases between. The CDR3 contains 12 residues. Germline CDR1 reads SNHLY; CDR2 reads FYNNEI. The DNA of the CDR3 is TGTGCCACAGGGGATCCCCACGGGGAGCTGTTTTTT. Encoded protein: CATGDPHGELFF. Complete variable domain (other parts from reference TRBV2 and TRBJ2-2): EPEVTQTPSHQVTQMGQEVILRCVPISNHLYFYWYRQILGQKVEFLVSFYNNEISEKSEIFDDQFSVERPDGSNFTLKIRSTKLEDSAMYFCATGDPHGELFFGEGSRLTVL.

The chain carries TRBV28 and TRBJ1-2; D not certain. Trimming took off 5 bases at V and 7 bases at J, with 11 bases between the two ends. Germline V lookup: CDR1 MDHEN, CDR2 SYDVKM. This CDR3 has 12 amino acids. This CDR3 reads CASSTNGFGYTF. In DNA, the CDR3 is TGTGCCAGCAGTACCAATGGGTTTGGCTACACCTTC.

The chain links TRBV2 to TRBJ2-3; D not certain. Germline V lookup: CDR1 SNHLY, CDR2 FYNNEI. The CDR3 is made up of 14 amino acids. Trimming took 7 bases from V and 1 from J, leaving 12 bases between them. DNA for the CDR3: TGTGCCAGCAATCCACAGCTACGCACAGATACGCAGTATTTT. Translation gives CASNPQLRTDTQYF.

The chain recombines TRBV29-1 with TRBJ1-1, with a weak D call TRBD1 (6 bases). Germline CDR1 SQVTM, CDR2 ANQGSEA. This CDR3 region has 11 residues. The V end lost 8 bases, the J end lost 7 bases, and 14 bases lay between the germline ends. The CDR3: CSYGGDIEAFF. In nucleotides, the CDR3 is TGCAGCTACGGGGGGGACATTGAAGCTTTCTTT. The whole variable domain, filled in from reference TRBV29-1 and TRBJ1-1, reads SAVISQKPSRDICQRGTSLTIQCQVDSQVTMMFWYRQQPGQSLTLIATANQGSEATYESGFVIDKFPISRPNLTFSTLTVSNMSPEDSSIYLCSYGGDIEAFFGQGTRLTVV.

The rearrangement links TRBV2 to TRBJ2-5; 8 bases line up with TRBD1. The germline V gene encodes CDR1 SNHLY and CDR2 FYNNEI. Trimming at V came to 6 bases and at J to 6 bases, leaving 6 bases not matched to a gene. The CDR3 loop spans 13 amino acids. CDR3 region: CASRDDRGKTQYF. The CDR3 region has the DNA TGTGCCAGCAGGGACGACAGGGGAAAGACCCAGTACTTC.

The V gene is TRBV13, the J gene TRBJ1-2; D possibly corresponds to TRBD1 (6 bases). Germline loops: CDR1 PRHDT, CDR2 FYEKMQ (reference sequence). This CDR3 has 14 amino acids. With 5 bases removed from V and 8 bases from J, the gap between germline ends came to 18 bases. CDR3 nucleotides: TGTGCCAGCAGCGCTGTAAGGGGGGCGTTGGGCTACACCTTC. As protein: CASSAVRGALGYTF.

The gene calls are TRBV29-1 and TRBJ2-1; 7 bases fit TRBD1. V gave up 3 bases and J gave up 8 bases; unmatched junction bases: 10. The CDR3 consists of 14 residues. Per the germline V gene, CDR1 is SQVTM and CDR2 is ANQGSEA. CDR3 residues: CSVEAGGFRDEQFF. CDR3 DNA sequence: TGCAGCGTTGAGGCAGGGGGTTTTAGGGATGAGCAGTTCTTC.

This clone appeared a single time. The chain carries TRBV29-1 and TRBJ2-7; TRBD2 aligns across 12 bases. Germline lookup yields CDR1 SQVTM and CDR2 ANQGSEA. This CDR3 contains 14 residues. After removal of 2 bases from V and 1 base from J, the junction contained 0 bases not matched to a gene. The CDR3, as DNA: TGCAGCGTTGAAACTAGCGGGAGGTCCTACGAGCAGTACTTC. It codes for CSVETSGRSYEQYF.

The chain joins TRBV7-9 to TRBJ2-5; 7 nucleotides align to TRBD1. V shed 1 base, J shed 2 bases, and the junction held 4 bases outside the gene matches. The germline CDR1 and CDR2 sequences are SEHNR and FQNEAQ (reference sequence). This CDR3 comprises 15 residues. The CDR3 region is CASSLDTGVQETQYF. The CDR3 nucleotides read TGTGCCAGCAGCTTAGACACAGGGGTTCAAGAGACCCAGTACTTC.

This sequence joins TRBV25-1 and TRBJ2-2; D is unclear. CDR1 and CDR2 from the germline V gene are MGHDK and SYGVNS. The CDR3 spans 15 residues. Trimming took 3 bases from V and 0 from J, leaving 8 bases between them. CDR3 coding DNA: TGTGCCAGCAGTGATTCCCTAACGAACACCGGGGAGCTGTTTTTT. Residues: CASSDSLTNTGELFF. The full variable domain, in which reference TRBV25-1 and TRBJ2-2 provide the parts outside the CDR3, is EADIYQTPRYLVIGTGKKITLECSQTMGHDKMYWYQQDPGMELHLIHYSYGVNSTEKGDLSSESTVSRIRTEHFPLTLESARPSHTSQYLCASSDSLTNTGELFFGEGSRLTVL.

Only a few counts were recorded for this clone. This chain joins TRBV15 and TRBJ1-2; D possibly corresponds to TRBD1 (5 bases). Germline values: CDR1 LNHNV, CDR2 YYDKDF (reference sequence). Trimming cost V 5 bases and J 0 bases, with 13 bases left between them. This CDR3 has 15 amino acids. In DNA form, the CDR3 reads TGTGCCACCAGCTCCCGAGGGGCAGCTAACTATGGCTACACCTTC. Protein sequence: CATSSRGAANYGYTF.

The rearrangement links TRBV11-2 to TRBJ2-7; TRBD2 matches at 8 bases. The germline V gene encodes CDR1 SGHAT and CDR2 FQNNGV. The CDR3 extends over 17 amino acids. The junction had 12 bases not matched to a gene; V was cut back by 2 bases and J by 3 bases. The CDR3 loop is CASSLSRFGREVYEQYF. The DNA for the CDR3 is TGTGCCAGCAGCTTAAGTCGCTTTGGGCGGGAGGTCTACGAGCAGTACTTC.

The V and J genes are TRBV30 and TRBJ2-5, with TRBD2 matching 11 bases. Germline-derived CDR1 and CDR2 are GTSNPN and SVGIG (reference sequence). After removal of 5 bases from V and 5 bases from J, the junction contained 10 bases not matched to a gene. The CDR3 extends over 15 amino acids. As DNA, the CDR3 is TGTGCCTGGGGTACTAGCGGGAGCACCACGGAGACCCAGTACTTC. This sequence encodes CAWGTSGSTTETQYF.

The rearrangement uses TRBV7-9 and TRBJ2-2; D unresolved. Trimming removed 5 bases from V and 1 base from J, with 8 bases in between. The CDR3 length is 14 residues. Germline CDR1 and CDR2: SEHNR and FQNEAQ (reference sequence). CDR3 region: CASSPRMNTGELFF. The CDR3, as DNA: TGTGCCAGCAGCCCCAGGATGAACACCGGGGAGCTGTTTTTT.

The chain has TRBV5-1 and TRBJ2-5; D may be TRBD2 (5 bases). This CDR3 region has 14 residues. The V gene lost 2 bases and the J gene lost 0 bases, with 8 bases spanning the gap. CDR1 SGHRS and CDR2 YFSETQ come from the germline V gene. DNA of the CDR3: TGCGCCAGCAGCTTAGGCGGGTACCAAGAGACCCAGTACTTC. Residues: CASSLGGYQETQYF.

The CDR3 region has the DNA TGCGCCAGCAGCCCCCAACTTGGCGAGCAGTACTTC. Protein sequence: CASSPQLGEQYF. The J gene is TRBJ2-7, the V gene TRBV10-2, with no clear D. The germline gives CDR1 WSHSY, CDR2 SAAADI. The CDR3 loop spans 12 amino acids. V gave up 6 bases and J gave up 6 bases, with 12 bases separating them.

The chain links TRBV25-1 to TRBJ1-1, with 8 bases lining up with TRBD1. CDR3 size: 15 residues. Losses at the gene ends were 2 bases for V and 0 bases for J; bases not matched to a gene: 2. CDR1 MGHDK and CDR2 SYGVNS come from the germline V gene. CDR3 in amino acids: CASSEDRGLNTEAFF. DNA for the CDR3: TGTGCCAGCAGTGAAGACAGGGGTCTGAACACTGAAGCTTTCTTT.

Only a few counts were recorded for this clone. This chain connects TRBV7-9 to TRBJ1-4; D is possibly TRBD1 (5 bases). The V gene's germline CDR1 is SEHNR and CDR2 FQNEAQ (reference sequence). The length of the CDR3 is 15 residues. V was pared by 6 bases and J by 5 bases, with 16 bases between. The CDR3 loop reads CASSSYGGENEKLFF. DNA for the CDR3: TGTGCCAGCAGTTCCTATGGAGGGGAGAATGAAAAACTGTTTTTT.

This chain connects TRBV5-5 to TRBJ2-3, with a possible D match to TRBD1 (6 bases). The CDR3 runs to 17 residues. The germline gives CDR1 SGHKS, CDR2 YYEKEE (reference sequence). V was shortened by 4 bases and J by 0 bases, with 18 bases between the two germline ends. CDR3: CASSTRTVEYSTDTQYF. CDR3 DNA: TGTGCCAGCAGCACCCGGACAGTTGAATATAGCACAGATACGCAGTATTTT.

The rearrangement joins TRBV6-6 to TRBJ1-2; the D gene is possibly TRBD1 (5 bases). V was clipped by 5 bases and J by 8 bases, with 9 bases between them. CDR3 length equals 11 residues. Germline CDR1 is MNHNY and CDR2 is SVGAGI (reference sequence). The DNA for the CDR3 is TGTGCCAGCAGTCAGGGTCCGGGCTACACCTTC. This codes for CASSQGPGYTF.

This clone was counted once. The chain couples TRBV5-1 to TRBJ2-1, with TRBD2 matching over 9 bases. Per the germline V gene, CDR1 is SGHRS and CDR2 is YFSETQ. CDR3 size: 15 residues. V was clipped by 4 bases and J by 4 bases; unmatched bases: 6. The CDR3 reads CASSPGLAIYNEQFF. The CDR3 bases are TGCGCCAGCAGCCCGGGACTAGCCATATACAATGAGCAGTTCTTC. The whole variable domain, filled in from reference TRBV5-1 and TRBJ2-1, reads KAGVTQTPRYLIKTRGQQVTLSCSPISGHRSVSWYQQTPGQGLQFLFEYFSETQRNKGNFPGRFSGRQFSNSRSEMNVSTLELGDSALYLCASSPGLAIYNEQFFGPGTRLTVL.